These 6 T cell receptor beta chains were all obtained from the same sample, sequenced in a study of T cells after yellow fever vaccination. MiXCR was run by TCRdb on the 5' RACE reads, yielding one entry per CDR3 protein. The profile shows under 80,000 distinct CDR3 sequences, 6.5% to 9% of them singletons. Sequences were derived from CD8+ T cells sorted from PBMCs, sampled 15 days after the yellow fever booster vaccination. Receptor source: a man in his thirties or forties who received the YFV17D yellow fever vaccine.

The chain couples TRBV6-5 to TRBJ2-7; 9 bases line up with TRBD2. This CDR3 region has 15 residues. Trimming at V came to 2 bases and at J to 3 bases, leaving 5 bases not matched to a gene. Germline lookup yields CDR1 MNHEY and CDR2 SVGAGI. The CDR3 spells CASSYRASGIYEQYF. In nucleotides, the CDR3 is TGTGCCAGCAGTTACAGGGCTAGCGGGATCTACGAGCAGTACTTC.

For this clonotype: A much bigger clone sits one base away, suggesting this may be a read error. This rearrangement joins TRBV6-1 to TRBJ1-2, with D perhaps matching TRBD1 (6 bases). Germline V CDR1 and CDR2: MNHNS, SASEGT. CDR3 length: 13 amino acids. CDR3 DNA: TGTGCCGGCAGTAAACAGGACAGCTATGGCTACACCTTC. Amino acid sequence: CAGSKQDSYGYTF.

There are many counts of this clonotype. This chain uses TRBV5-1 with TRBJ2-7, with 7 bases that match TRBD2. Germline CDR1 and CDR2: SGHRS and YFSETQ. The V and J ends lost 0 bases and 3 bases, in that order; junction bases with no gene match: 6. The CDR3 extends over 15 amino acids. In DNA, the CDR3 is TGCGCCAGCAGCTTGGCCGGGCTAGCGGTCTACGAGCAGTACTTC. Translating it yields CASSLAGLAVYEQYF.

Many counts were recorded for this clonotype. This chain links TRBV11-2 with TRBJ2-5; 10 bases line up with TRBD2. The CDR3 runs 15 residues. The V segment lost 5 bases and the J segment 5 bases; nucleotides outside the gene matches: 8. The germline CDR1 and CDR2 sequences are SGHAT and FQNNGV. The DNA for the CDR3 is TGTGCCAGCAGCCCGGGACTAGCGTTCTCGGAGACCCAGTACTTC. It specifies CASSPGLAFSETQYF.

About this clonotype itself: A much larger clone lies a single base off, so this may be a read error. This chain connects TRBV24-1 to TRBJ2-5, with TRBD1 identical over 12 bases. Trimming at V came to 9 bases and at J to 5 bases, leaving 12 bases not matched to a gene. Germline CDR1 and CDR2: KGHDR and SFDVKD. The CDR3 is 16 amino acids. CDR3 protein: CATRGQGATVDETQYF. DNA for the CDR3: TGTGCCACCCGGGGACAGGGGGCAACGGTGGACGAGACCCAGTACTTC.

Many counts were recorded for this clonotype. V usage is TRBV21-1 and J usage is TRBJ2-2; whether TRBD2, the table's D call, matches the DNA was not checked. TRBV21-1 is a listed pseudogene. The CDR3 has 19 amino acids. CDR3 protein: CASSKPNDASGSPTGELFF. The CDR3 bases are TGTGCCAGCAGCAAACCGAATGATGCTAGCGGGAGCCCCACCGGGGAGCTGTTTTTT.